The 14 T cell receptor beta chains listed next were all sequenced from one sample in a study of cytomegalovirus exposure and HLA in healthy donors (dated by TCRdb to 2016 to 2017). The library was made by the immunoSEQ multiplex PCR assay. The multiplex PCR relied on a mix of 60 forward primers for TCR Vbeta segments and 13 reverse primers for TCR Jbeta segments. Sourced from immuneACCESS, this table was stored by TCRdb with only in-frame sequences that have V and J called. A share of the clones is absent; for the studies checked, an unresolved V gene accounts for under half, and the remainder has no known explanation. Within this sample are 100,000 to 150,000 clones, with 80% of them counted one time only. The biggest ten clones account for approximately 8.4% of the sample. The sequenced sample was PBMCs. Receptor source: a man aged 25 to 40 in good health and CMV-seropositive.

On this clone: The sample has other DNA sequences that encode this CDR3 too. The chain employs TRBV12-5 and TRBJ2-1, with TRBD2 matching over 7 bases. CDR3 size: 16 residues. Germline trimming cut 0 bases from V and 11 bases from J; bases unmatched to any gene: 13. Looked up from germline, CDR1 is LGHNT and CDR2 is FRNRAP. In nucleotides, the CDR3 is TGTGCTAGTGGTTTGGTAATCGGGGGGTTCTCCCCCAAGCAGTTCTTC. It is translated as CASGLVIGGFSPKQFF. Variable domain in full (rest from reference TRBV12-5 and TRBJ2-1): DARVTQTPRHKVTEMGQEVTMRCQPILGHNTVFWYRQTMMQGLELLAYFRNRAPLDDSGMPKDRFSAEMPDATLATLKIQPSEPRDSAVYFCASGLVIGGFSPKQFFGPGTRLTVL.

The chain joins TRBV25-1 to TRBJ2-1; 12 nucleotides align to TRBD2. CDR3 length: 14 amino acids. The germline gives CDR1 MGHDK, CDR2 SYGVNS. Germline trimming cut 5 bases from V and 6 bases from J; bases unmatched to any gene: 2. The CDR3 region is CASSLAGGLNEQFF. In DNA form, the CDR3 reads TGTGCCAGCAGTCTAGCGGGGGGGCTCAATGAGCAGTTCTTC.

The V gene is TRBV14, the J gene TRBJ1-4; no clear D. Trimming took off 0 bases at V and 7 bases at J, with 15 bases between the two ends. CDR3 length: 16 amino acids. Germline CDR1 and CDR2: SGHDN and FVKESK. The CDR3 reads CASSQDLGRGGEKLFF. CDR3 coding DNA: TGTGCCAGCAGCCAAGATTTGGGGAGAGGTGGTGAAAAACTGTTTTTT.

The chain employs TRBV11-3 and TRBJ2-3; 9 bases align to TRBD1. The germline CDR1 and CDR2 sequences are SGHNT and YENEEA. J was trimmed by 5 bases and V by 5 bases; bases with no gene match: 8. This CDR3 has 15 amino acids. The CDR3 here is CASSPQGAGGDTQYF. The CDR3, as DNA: TGTGCCAGCAGCCCACAGGGGGCTGGAGGAGATACGCAGTATTTT.

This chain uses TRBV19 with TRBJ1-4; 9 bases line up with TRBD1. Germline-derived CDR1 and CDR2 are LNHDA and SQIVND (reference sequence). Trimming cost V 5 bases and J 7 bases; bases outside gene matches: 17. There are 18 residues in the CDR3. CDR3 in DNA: TGTGCCAGTAGTGGAAAACCTACGGGGACAGGGAATTCTGAAAAACTGTTTTTT. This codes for CASSGKPTGTGNSEKLFF.

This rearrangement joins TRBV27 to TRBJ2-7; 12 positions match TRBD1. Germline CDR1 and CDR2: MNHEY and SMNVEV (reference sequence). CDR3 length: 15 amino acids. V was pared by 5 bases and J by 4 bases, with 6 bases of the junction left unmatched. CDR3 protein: CASSPRDRGPYEQYF. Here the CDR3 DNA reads TGTGCCAGCAGTCCACGGGACAGGGGGCCATACGAGCAGTACTTC.

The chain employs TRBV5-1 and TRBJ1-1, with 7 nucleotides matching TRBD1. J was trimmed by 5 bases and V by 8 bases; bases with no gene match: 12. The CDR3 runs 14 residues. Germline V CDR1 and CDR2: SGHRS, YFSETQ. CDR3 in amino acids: CASHAGTATTEAFF. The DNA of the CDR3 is TGCGCCAGTCACGCCGGGACAGCGACGACTGAAGCTTTCTTT.

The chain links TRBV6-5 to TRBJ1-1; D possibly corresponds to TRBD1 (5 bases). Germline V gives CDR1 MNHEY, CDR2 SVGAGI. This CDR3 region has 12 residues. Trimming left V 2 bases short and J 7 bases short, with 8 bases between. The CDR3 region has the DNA TGTGCCAGCAGTTACCAACAGGATGAAGCTTTCTTT. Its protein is CASSYQQDEAFF.

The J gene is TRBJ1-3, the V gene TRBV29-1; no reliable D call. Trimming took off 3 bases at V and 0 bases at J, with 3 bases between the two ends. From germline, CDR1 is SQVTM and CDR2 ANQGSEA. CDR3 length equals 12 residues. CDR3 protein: CSVDSSGNTIYF. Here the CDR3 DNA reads TGCAGCGTTGACAGCTCTGGAAACACCATATATTTT.

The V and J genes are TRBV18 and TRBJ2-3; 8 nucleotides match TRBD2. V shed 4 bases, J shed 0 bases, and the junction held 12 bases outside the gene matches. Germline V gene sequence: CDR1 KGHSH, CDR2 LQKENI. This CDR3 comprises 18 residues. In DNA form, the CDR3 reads TGTGCCAGCTCACAACTAGCGGTGATGACAACTAGCACAGATACGCAGTATTTT. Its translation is CASSQLAVMTTSTDTQYF.

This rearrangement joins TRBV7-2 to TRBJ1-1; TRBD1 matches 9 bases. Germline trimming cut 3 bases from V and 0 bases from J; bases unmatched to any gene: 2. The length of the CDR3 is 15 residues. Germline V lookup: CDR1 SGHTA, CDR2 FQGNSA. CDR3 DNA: TGTGCCAGCAGCTTGGACAGGGGAATGAACACTGAAGCTTTCTTT. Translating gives CASSLDRGMNTEAFF. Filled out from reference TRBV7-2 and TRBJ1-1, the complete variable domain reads GAGVSQSPSNKVTEKGKDVELRCDPISGHTALYWYRQSLGQGLEFLIYFQGNSAPDKSGLPSDRFSAERTGGSVSTLTIQRTQQEDSAVYLCASSLDRGMNTEAFFGQGTRLTVV.

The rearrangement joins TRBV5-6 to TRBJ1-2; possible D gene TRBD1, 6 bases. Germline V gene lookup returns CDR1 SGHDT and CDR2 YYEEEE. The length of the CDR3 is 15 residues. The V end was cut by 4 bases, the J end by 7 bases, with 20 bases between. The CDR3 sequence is CASSDSGGQKGGYTF. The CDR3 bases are TGTGCCAGCAGCGACTCGGGGGGGCAAAAGGGTGGCTACACCTTC.

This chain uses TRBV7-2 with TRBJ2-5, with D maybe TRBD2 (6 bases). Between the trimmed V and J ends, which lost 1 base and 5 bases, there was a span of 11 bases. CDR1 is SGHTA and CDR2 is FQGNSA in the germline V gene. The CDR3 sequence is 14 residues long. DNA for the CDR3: TGTGCCAGCAGCTTAGGACTAGAAGGGGAGACCCAGTACTTC. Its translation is CASSLGLEGETQYF.

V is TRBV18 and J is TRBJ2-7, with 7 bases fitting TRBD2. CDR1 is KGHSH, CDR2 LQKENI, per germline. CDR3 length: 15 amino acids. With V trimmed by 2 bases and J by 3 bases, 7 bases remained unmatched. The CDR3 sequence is CASSPSGGRHYEQYF. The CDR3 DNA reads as TGTGCCAGCTCACCATCGGGGGGTCGTCACTACGAGCAGTACTTC.